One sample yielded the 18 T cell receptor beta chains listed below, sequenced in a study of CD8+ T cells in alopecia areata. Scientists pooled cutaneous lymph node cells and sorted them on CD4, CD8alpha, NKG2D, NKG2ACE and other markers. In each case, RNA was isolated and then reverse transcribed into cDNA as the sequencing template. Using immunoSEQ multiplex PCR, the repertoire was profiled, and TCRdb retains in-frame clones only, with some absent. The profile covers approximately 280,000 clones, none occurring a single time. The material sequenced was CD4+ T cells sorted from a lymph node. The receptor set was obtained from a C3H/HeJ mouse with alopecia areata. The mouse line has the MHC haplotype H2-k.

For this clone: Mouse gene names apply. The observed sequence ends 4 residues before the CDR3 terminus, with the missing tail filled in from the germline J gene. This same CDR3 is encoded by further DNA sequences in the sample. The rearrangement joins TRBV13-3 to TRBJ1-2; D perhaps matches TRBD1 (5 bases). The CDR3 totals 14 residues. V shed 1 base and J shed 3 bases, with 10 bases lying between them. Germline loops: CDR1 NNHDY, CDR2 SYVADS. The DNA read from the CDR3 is TGTGCCAGCAGTGATCAGGGCGCCGACTCC. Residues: CASSDQGADS. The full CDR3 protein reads CASSDQGADSDYTF.

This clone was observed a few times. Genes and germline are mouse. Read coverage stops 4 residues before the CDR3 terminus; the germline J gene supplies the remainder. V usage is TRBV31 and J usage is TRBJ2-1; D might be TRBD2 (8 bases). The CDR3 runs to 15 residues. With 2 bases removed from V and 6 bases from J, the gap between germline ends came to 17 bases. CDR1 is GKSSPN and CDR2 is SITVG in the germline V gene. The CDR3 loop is CAWSFRGGAGAEQFF. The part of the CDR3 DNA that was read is TGTGCCTGGAGTTTCAGGGGGGGCGCCGGTGCT.

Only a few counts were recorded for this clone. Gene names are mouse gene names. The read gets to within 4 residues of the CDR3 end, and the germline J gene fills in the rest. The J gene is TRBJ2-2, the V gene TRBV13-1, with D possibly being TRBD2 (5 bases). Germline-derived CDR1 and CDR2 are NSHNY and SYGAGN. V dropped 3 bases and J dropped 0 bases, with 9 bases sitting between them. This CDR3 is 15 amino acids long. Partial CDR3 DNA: TGTGCCAGCAGTGTTCCGACTGCAAACACCGGG. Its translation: CASSVPTANTG. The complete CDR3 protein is CASSVPTANTGQLYF.

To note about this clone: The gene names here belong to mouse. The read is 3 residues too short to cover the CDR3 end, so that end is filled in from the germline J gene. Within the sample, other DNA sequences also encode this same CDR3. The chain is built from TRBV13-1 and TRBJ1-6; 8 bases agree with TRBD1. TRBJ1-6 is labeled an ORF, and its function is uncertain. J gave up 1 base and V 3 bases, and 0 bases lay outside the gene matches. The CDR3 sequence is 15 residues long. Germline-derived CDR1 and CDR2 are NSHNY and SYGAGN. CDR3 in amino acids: CASSGTGSYNSPLYF. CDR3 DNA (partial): TGTGCCAGCAGTGGGACAGGGTCCTATAATTCGCCC.

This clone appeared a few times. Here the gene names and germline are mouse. CDR3 DNA (partial): TGCACCTGCAGTGCAGCCCCTGGGGGGCGGGAC. Its protein product is CTCSAAPGGRD. The CDR3 in its entirety is CTCSAAPGGRDTQYF. The chain employs TRBV1 and TRBJ2-5; 8 nucleotides align to TRBD2. The DNA ends 4 residues before the CDR3 does, and the rest of the CDR3 is filled in from the germline J gene. CDR1 and CDR2 (germline): NSQYPW, LRSPGD (reference sequence). CDR3 length equals 15 residues.

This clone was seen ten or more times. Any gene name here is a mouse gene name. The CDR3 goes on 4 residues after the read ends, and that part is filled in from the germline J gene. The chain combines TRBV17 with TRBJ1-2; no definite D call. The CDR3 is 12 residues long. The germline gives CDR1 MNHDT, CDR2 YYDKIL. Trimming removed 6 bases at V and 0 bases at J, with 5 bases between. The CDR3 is CASRAANSDYTF. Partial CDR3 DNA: TGTGCTAGCAGAGCAGCAAACTCC. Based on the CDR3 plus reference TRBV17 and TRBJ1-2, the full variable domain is DTTVKQNPRYKLARVGKPVNLICSQTMNHDTMYWYQKKPNQAPKLLLFYYDKILNREADTFEKFQSSRPNNSFCSLYIGSAGLEYSAMYLCASRAANSDYTFGSGTRLLVI.

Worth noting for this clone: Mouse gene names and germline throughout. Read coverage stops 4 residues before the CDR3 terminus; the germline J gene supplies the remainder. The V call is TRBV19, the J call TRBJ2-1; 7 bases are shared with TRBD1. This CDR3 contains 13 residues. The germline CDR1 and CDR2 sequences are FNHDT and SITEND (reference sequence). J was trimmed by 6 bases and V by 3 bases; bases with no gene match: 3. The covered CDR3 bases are TGTGCCAGCAGTACCGGGACAGTTGCT. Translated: CASSTGTVA. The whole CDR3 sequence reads CASSTGTVAEQFF.

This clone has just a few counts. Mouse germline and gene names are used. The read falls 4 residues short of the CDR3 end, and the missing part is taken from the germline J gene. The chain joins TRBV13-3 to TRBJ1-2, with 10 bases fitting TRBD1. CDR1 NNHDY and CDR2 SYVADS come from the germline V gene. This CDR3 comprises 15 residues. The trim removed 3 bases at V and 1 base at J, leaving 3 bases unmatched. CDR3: CASSGRDRGNSDYTF. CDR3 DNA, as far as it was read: TGTGCCAGCAGTGGCCGGGACAGGGGAAACTCC.

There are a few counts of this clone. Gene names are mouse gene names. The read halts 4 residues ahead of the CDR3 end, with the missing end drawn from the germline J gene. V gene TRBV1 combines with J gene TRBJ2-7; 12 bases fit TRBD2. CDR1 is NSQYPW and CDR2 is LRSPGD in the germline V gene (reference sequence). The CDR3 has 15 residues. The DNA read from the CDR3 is TGCACCTGCAGTGCAGAATGGGACTGGGGGGAT. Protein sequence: CTCSAEWDWGD. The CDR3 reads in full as CTCSAEWDWGDEQYF. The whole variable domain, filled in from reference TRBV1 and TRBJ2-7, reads VTLLEQNPRWRLVPRGQAVNLRCILKNSQYPWMSWYQQDLQKQLQWLFTLRSPGDKEVKSLPGADYLATRVTDTELRLQVANMSQGRTLYCTCSAEWDWGDEQYFGPGTRLTVL.

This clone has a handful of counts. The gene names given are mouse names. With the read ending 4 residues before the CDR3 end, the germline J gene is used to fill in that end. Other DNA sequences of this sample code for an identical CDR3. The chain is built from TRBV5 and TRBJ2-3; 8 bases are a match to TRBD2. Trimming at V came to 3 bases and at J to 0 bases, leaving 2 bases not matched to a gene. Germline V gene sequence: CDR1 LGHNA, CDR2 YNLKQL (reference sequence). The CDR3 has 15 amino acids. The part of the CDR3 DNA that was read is TGTGCCAGCAGCCACAGACTGGGGAGTGCAGAA. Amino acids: CASSHRLGSAE. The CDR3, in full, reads CASSHRLGSAETLYF.

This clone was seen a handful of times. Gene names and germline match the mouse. The CDR3 loop reads CASSQDLGSSAETLYF. The DNA read from the CDR3 is TGTGCCAGCAGCCAAGATCTGGGGTCTAGTGCAGAA. The V gene is TRBV5, the J gene TRBJ2-3, with D tentatively TRBD2 (6 bases). The read terminates 4 residues ahead of where the CDR3 ends, so the germline J gene completes it. V was pared by 0 bases and J by 0 bases, with 10 bases between. This CDR3 region has 16 residues. In germline, CDR1 is LGHNA, CDR2 YNLKQL (reference sequence).

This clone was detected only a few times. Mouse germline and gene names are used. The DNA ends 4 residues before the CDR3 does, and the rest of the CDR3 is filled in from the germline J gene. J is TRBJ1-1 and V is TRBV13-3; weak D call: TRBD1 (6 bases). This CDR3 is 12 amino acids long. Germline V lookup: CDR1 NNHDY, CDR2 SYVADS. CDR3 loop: CASSERTAEVFF. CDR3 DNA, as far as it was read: TGTGCCAGCAGTGAGCGGACAGCA.

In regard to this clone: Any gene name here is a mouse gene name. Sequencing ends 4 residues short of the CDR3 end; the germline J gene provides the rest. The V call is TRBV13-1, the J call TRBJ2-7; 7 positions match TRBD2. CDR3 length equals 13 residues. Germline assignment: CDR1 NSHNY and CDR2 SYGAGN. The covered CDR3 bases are TGTGCCAGCAGTGATTGGACTGGATAT. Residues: CASSDWTGY. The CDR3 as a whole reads CASSDWTGYEQYF.

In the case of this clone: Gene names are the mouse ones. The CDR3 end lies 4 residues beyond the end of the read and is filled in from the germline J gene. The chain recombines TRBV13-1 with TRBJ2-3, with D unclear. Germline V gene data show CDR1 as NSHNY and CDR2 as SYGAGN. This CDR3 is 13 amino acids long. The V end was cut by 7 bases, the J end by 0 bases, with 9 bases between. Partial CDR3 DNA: TGTGCCAGCTCGACAAATAGTGCAGAA. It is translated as CASSTNSAE. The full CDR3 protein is CASSTNSAETLYF.

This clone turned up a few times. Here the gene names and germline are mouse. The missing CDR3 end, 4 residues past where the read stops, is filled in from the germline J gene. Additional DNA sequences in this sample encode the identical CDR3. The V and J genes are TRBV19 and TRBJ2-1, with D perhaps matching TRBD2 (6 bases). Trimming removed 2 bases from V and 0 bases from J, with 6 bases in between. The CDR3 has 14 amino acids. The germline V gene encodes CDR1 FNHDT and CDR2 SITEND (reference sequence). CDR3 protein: CASSIGGNYAEQFF. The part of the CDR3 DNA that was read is TGTGCCAGCAGTATTGGGGGTAACTATGCT.

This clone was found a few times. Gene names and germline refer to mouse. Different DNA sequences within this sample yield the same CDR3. The CDR3 loop reads CASGGQGTGQLYF. The sequenced part of the CDR3 DNA is TGTGCCAGCGGGGGACAGGGGACCGGG. The chain recombines TRBV13-2 with TRBJ2-2, with 10 positions matching TRBD1. The CDR3 is cut off 4 residues early in the read; its end comes from the germline J gene. Germline V gene data show CDR1 as NNHNN and CDR2 as SYGAGS (reference sequence). Trimming at V came to 5 bases and at J to 5 bases, leaving 0 bases not matched to a gene. The CDR3 spans 13 residues.

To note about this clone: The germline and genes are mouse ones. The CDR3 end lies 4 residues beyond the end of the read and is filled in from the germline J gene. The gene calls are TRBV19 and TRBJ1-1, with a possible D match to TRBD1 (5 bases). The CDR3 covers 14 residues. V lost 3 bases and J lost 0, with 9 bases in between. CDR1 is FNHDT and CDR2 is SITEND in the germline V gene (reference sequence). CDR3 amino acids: CASSRTPANTEVFF. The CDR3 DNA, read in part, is TGTGCCAGCAGTAGGACACCTGCAAACACA.

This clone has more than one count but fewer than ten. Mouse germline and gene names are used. The CDR3 region is CASSDRDRGKNTGQLYF. Incomplete CDR3 DNA: TGTGCCAGCAGTGACCGGGACAGGGGAAAAAACACCGGG. The chain links TRBV13-1 to TRBJ2-2, with 10 bases lining up with TRBD1. With the read ending 4 residues before the CDR3 end, the germline J gene is used to fill in that end. Trimming at V came to 2 bases and at J to 1 base, leaving 5 bases not matched to a gene. This CDR3 region has 17 residues. Per the germline V gene, CDR1 is NSHNY and CDR2 is SYGAGN.